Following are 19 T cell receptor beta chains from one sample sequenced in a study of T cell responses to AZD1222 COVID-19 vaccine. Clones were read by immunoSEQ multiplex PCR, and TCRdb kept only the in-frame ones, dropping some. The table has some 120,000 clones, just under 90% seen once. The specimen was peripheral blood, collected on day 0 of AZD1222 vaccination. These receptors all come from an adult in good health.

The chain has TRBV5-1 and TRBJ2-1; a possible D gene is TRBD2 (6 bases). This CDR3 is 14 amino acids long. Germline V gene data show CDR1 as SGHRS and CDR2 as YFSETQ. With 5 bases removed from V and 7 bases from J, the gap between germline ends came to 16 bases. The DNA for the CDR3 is TGCGCCAGCAGACCGTTGGGCGGGAATAATGAGCAGTTCTTC. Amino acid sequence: CASRPLGGNNEQFF.

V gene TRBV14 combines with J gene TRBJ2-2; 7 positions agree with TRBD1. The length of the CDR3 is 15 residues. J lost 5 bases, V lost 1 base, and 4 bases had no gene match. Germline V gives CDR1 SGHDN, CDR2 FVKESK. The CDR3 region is CASSQGQGRTGELFF. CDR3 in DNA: TGTGCCAGCAGCCAAGGACAGGGAAGAACCGGGGAGCTGTTTTTT.

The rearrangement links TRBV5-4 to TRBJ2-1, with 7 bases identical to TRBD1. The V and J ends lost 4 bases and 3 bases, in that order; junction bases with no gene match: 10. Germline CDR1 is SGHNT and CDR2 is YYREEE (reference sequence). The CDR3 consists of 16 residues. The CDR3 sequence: CASSSGGQLIYNEQFF. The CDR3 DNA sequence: TGTGCCAGCAGCAGTGGGGGACAGCTTATCTACAATGAGCAGTTCTTC.

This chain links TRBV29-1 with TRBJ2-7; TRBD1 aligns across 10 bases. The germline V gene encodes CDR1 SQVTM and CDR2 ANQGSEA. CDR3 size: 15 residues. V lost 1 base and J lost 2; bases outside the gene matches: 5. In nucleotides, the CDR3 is TGCAGCGTTGAAGCTCGGGACAGGGGCGCCTACGAGCAGTACTTC. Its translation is CSVEARDRGAYEQYF.

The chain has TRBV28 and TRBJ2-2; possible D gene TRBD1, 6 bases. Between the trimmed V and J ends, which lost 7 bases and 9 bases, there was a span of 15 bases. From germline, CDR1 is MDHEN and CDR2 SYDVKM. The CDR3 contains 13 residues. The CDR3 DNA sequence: TGTGCCAGCATCGGACAGAATCACCGGGAGCTGTTTTTT. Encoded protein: CASIGQNHRELFF.

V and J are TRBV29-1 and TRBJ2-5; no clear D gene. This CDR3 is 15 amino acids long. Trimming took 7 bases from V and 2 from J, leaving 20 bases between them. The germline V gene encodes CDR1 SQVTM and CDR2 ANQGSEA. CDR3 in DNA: TGCAGCGCCAATCTCTGGGTCGGTACTCAAGAGACCCAGTACTTC. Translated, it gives CSANLWVGTQETQYF.

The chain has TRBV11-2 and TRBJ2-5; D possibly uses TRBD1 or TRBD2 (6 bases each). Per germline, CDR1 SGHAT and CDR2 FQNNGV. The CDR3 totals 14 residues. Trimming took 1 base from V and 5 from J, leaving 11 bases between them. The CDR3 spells CASSLGGGLETQYF. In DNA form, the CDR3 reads TGTGCCAGCAGCTTAGGAGGGGGGTTGGAGACCCAGTACTTC. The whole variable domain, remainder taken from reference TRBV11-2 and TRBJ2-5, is EAGVAQSPRYKIIEKRQSVAFWCNPISGHATLYWYQQILGQGPKLLIQFQNNGVVDDSQLPKDRFSAERLKGVDSTLKIQPAKLEDSAVYLCASSLGGGLETQYFGPGTRLLVL.

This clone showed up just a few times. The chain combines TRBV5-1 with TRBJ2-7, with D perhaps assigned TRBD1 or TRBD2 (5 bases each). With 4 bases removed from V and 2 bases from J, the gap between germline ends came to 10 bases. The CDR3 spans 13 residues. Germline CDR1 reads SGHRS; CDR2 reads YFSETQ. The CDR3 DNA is TGCGCCAGCAGCCTACAGGAGGCCTACGAGCAGTACTTC. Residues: CASSLQEAYEQYF.

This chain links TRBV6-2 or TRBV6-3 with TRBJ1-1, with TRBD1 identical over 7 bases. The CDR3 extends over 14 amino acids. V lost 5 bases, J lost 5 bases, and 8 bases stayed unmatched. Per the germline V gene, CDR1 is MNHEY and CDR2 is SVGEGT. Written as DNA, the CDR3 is TGTGCCAGCAGTCTGGGACAGTCAAAAACTGAAGCTTTCTTT. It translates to CASSLGQSKTEAFF.

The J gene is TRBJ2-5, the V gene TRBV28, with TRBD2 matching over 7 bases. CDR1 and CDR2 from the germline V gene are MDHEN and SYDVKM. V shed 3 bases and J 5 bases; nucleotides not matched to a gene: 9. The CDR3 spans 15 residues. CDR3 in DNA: TGTGCCAGCAGTTTCTCCCGGGAGGCTTACGAGACCCAGTACTTC. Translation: CASSFSREAYETQYF.

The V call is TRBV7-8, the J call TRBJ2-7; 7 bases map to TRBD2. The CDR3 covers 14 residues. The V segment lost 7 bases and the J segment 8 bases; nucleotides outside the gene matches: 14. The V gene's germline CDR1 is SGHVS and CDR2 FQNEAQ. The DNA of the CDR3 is TGTGCCAGCACCGGGGCTTGGCGGGAGACCCAGCAGTACTTC. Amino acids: CASTGAWRETQQYF.

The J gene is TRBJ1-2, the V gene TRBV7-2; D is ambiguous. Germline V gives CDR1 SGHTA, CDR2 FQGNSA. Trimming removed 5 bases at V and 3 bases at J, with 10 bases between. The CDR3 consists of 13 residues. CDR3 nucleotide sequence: TGTGCCAGCAGCGTCGGTACCGACTATGGCTACACCTTC. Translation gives CASSVGTDYGYTF.

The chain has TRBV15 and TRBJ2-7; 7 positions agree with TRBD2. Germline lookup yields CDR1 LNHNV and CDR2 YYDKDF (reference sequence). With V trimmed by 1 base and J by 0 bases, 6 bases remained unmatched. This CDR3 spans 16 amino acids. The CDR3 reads CATSRGSGAASYEQYF. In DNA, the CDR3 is TGTGCCACCAGCAGAGGCAGCGGGGCTGCCTCCTACGAGCAGTACTTC.

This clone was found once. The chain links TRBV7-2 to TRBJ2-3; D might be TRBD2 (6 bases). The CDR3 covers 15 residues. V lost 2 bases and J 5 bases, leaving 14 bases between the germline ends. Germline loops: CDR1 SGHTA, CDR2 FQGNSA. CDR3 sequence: CASSLSLLGGDTQYF. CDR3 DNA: TGTGCCAGCAGCTTAAGTCTACTGGGGGGAGATACGCAGTATTTT.

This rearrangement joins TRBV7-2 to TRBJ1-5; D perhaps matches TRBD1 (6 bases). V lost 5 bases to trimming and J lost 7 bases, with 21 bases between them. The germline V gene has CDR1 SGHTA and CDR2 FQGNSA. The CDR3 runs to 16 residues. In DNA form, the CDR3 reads TGTGCCAGCAGCAAGGAGGGGCAGGGGCACGGGCAGCCCCAGCATTTT. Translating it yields CASSKEGQGHGQPQHF.

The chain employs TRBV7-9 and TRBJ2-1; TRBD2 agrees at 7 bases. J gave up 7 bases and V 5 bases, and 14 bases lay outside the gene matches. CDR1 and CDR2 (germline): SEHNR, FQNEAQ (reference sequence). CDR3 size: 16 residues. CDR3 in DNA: TGTGCCAGCAGCAAGCTGGGGGGAGGGCCTCAAAATGAGCAGTTCTTC. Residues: CASSKLGGGPQNEQFF.

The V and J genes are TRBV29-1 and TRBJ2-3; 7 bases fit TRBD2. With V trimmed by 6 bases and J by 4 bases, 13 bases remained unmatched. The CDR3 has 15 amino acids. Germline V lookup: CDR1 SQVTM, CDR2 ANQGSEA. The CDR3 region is CSVSPPGGGSDTQYF. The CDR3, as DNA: TGCAGCGTATCCCCCCCGGGGGGAGGCTCAGATACGCAGTATTTT.

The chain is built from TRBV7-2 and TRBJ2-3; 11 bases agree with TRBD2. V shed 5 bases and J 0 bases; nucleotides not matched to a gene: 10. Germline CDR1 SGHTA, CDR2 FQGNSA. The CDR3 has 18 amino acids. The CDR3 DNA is TGTGCCAGCAGCGATCTAGCGGGAGGACCTACTAGCACAGATACGCAGTATTTT. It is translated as CASSDLAGGPTSTDTQYF.

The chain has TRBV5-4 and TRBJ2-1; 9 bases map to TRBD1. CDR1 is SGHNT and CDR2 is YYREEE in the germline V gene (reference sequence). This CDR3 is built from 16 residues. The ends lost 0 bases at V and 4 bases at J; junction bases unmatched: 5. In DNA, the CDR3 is TGTGCCAGCAGCTTGGCCGGGACAGGGATGTACAATGAGCAGTTCTTC. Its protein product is CASSLAGTGMYNEQFF.